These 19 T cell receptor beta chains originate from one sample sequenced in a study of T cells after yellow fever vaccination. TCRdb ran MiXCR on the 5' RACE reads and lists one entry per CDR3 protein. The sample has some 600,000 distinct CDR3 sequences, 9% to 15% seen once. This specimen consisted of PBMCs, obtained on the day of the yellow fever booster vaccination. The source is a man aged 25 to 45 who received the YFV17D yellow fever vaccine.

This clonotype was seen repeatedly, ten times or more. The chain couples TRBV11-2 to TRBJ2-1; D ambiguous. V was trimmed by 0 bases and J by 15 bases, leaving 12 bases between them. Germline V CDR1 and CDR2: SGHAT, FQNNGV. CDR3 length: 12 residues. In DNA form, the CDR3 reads TGTGCCAGCAGCTTAGACGAACTGGCCCGGTTCTTC. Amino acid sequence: CASSLDELARFF.

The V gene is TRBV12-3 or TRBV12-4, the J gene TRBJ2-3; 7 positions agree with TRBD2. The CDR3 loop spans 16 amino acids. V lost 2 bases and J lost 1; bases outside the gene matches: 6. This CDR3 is CASSLKSGERTDTQYF. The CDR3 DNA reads TGTGCCAGCAGTTTAAAAAGCGGGGAACGCACAGATACGCAGTATTTT.

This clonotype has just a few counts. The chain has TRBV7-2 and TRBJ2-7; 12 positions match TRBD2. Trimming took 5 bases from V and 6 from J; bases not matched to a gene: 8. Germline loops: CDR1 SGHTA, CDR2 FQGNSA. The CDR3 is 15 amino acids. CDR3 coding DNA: TGTGCCAGCAGCGCCCAACTAGCGGGAGGCGGCGAGCAGTACTTC. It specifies CASSAQLAGGGEQYF.

Here the CDR3 DNA reads TGCAGTGCCCCTAGCTTTGGAACCCCAACTGGGGCCAACGTCCTGACTTTC. Its protein is CSAPSFGTPTGANVLTF. The chain has TRBV20-1 and TRBJ2-6, with a possible D match to TRBD2 (5 bases). The germline gives CDR1 DFQATT, CDR2 SNEGSKA (reference sequence). Trimming pared 6 bases from V and 2 bases from J, leaving 20 bases between. The CDR3 consists of 17 residues.

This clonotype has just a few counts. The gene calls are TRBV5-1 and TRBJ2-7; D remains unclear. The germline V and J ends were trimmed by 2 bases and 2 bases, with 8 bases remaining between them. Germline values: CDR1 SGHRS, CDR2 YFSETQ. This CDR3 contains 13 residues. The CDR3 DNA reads TGCGCCAGCAGCTTTGCCATAACCTACGAGCAGTACTTC. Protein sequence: CASSFAITYEQYF.

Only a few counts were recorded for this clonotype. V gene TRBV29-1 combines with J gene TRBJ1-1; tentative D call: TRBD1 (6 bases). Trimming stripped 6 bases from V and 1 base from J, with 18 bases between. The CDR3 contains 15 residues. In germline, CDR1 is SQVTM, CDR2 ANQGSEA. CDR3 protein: CSVGGASTQNTEAFF. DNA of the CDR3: TGCAGCGTGGGGGGGGCTTCAACGCAGAACACTGAAGCTTTCTTT. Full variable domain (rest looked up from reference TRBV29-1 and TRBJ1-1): SAVISQKPSRDICQRGTSLTIQCQVDSQVTMMFWYRQQPGQSLTLIATANQGSEATYESGFVIDKFPISRPNLTFSTLTVSNMSPEDSSIYLCSVGGASTQNTEAFFGQGTRLTVV.

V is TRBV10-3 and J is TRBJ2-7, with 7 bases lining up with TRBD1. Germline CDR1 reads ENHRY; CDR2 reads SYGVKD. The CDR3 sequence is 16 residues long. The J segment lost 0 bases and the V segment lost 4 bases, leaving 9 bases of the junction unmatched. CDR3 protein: CAISGTGTANSYEQYF. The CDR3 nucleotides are TGTGCCATCAGTGGCACCGGGACAGCAAACTCCTACGAGCAGTACTTC.

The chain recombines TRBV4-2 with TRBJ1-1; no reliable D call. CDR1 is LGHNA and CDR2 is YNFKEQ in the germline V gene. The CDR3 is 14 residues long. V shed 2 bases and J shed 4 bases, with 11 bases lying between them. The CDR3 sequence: CASSQPTGGTEAFF. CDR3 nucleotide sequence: TGTGCCAGCAGCCAACCCACGGGTGGCACTGAAGCTTTCTTT.

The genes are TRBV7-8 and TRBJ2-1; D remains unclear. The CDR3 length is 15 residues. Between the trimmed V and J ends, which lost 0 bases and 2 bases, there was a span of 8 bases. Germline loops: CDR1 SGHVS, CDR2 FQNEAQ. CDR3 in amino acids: CASSLASAAYNEQFF. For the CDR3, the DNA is TGTGCCAGCAGCTTAGCTAGTGCCGCCTACAATGAGCAGTTCTTC.

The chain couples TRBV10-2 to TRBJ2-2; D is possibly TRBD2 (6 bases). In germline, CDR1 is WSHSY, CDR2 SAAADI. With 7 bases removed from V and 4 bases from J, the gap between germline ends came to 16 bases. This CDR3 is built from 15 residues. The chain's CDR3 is CASTRVAEVTGELFF. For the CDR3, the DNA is TGCGCCAGCACGAGAGTAGCGGAGGTCACCGGGGAGCTGTTTTTT.

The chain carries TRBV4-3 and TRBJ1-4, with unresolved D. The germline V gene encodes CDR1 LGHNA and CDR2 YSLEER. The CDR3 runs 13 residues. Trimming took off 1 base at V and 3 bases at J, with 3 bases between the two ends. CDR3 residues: CASSQAPNEKLFF. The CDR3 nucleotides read TGCGCCAGCAGCCAAGCCCCTAATGAAAAACTGTTTTTT.

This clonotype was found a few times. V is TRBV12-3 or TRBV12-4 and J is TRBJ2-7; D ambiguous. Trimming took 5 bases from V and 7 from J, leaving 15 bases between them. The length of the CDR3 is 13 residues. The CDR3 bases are TGTGCCAGCAGTCAGGCCCGAGACGCTGAGCAGTACTTC. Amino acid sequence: CASSQARDAEQYF.

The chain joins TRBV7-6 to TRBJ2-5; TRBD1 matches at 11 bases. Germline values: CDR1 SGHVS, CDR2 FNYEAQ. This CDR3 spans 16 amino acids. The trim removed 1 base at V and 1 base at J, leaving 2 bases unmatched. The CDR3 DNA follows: TGTGCCAGCAGCTTAGGGACAGGGGGCCCCCAAGAGACCCAGTACTTC. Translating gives CASSLGTGGPQETQYF.

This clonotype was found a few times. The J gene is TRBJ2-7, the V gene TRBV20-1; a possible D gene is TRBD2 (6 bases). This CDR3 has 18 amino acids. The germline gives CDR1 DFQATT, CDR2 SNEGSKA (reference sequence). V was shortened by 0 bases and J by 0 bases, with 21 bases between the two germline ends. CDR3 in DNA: TGCAGTGCTAGAGATCAGGAGGACTACTATCTTAGCTCCTACGAGCAGTACTTC. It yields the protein CSARDQEDYYLSSYEQYF.

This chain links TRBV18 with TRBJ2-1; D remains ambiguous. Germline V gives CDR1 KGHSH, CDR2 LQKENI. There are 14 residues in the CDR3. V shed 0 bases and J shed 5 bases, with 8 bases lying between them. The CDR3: CASSPPVVDNEQFF. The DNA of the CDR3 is TGTGCCAGCTCACCACCGGTAGTAGACAATGAGCAGTTCTTC.

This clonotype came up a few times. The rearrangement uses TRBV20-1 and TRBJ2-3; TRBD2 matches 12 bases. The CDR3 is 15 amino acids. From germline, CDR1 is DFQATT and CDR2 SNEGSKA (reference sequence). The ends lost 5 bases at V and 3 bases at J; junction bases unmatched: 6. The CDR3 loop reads CSAEATSGRTDTQYF. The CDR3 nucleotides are TGCAGTGCTGAGGCGACTAGCGGGAGAACAGATACGCAGTATTTT.

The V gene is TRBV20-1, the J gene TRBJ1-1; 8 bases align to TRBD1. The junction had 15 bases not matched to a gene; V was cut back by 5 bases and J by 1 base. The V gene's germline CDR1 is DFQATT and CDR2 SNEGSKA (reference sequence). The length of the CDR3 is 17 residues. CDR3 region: CSADGQGKNLPNTEAFF. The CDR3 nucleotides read TGCAGTGCTGACGGACAGGGAAAAAACTTACCGAACACTGAAGCTTTCTTT.

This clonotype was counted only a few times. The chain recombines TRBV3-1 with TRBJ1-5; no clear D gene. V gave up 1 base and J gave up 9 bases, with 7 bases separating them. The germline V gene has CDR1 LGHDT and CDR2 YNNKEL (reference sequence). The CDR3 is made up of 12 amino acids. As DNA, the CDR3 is TGTGCCAGCAGCCAAGGTACTACGCCCCAGCATTTT. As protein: CASSQGTTPQHF.

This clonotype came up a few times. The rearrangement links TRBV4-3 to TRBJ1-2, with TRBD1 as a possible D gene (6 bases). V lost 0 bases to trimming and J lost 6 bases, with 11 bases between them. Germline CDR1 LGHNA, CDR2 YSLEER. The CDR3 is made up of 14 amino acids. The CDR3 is CASSQDRQGNGYTF. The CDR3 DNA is TGCGCCAGCAGCCAAGATCGGCAGGGGAATGGCTACACCTTC.